These T cell receptor beta chains were read from a single sample in a study of blood T cell repertoires in COVID-19. Data came from immunoSEQ multiplex PCR; TCRdb stores just in-frame clones and leaves some out. In the table there are tens of thousands of clones, approximately 90% of which are singletons. The sample consisted of peripheral blood. These receptors came from a human donor with active COVID-19. The donor label of this sample is uncertain. Both conserved end residues are part of each CDR3. The D gene is left open where the match is weak. Size is stated for part of the rows, as once, few or many counts, or as a class when the clone is expanded.

TRBJ2-6 . TRBV24-1 . TGTGCCACCAGTCGAGAACGGGACACTTACTCTGGGGCCAACGTCCTGACTTTC CATSRERDTYSGANVLTF
TRBJ1-2 . TRBV4-3 TRBD1 TGCGCCAGCAGCCAAGATCAGGGGGCAGGGAATGGCTACACCTTC CASSQDQGAGNGYTF
TRBJ1-4 . TRBV6-5 TRBD1 TGTGCCAGCAGTACCAGGGGGGCTGCTAATGAAAAACTGTTTTTT CASSTRGAANEKLFF
TRBJ1-1 . TRBV11-2 . TGTGCCAGCAGCTTCGGAGCGAACACTGAAGCTTTCTTT CASSFGANTEAFF
TRBJ2-5 . TRBV5-1 . TGCGCCAGCAGCGCCGCGGGGCAAGAGACCCAGTACTTC CASSAAGQETQYF
TRBJ2-6 . TRBV2 . TGTGCCACCACAGGCTCTGGGGCCAACGTCCTGACTTTC CATTGSGANVLTF
TRBJ2-7 few TRBV2 . TGTGCCAGCAGTGAAGCGCTTTCAGGATCCTACGAGCAGTACTTC CASSEALSGSYEQYF
TRBJ2-7 . TRBV18 . TGTGCCAGCTCCCGGATCGACAGATCCTACGAGCAGTACTTC CASSRIDRSYEQYF
TRBJ1-5 . TRBV5-5 . TGTGCCAGCAGCCTGCAGGGGAGAGGTCAGCCCCAGCATTTT CASSLQGRGQPQHF
TRBJ2-3 once TRBV2 . TGTGCCAGCAGTGTGGCGACAAGCACAGATACGCAGTATTTT CASSVATSTDTQYF
TRBJ1-1 . TRBV7-2 TRBD1 TGTGCCAGCAGCTTAGCGCTTAAGGGACAGGAGGCTTTCTTT CASSLALKGQEAFF
TRBJ1-2 few TRBV4-2 . TGTGCCAGCAGCCCATCACAGGGCTCAGGTGAGGGCTACACCTTC CASSPSQGSGEGYTF
TRBJ2-7 . TRBV3-1/TRBV3-2 TRBD1 TGTGCCAGCAGCCAAGTCCCACAGGGGAGCTACGAGCAGTACTTC CASSQVPQGSYEQYF
TRBJ1-5 . TRBV19 TRBD1 TGTGCCAGTAGGGGAACAGGGGGGCGGGTCAATCAGCCCCAGCATTTT CASRGTGGRVNQPQHF
TRBJ1-1 . TRBV6-5 . TGTGCCAGCCGAAGGGGGTATGAAGCTTTCTTT CASRRGYEAFF
TRBJ1-4 . TRBV28 . TGTGCCAGCAGTTTAGCTCTGGGCAGGGATAATGAAAAACTGTTTTTT CASSLALGRDNEKLFF
TRBJ1-5 . TRBV28 . TGTGCCAGCAGTCACGGACAGAGCAATCAGCCCCAGCATTTT CASSHGQSNQPQHF
TRBJ1-1 once TRBV5-5 . TGTGCCAGCAGCTTTACGACAGACACTGAAGCTTTCTTT CASSFTTDTEAFF
TRBJ2-3 . TRBV23-1 . TGCGCCAGCAGTCAATCGCGGGCGGCTAGCACAGATACGCAGTATTTT CASSQSRAASTDTQYF
TRBJ2-7 . TRBV5-1 TRBD2 TGCGCCAGCAGCCCGGGACTAGCGCTCGAGCAGTACTTC CASSPGLALEQYF
TRBJ1-6 . TRBV28 . TGTGCCAGCAGCCGGGAGGGAAATTCACCCCTCCACTTT CASSREGNSPLHF
TRBJ1-6 . TRBV2 . TGTGCCAGCATGAGGGTCGAAGGAGGCTCACCCCTCCACTTT CASMRVEGGSPLHF
TRBJ2-5 once TRBV5-1 TRBD1 TGCGCCAGCAGCATAGATACAGGGGGAGAGACCCAGTACTTC CASSIDTGGETQYF
TRBJ1-4 . TRBV7-9 . TGTGCCAGCAGCTTAGATCCGGGAAGGGGGGAAAAACTGTTTTTT CASSLDPGRGEKLFF
TRBJ2-3 . TRBV7-9 TRBD1 TGTGCCAGCAGCTTATGGGGACAGAATCCCACAGATACGCAGTATTTT CASSLWGQNPTDTQYF
TRBJ2-1 once TRBV5-4 . TGTGCCAGCAGCCTGGGGATCGGGGGGCCCGAGCAGTTCTTC CASSLGIGGPEQFF
TRBJ1-1 . TRBV9 TRBD1 TGTGCCAGCAGCCCGCCGGGGGGACAGGTCTCTGAAGCTTTCTTT CASSPPGGQVSEAFF
TRBJ2-7 few TRBV2 TRBD1 TGTGCCAGCAGATCGGGGACAGTATTGTACGAGCAGTACTTC CASRSGTVLYEQYF
TRBJ2-7 once TRBV28 TRBD2 TGTGCCAGCACCGAGCCGGGACTAGGTTCCTACGAGCAGTACTTC CASTEPGLGSYEQYF
TRBJ2-3 . TRBV9 TRBD2 TGTGCCAGCAGCATCCTAGCGGGGGGTGGAGGCACAGATACGCAGTATTTT CASSILAGGGGTDTQYF
TRBJ2-3 . TRBV5-5 TRBD2 TGTGCCAGCAGCTTGGGGACTAGCGGGATGGGAGATACGCAGTATTTT CASSLGTSGMGDTQYF
TRBJ2-3 . TRBV6-2/TRBV6-3 . TGTGCCAGCAGTTACTCACCAGGGAACGCAGATACGCAGTATTTT CASSYSPGNADTQYF
TRBJ2-7 . TRBV28 TRBD1 TGTGCCAGCGGATTCGACAGGGTACCCTACGAGCAGTACTTC CASGFDRVPYEQYF
TRBJ2-7 . TRBV6-2/TRBV6-3 TRBD1 TGTGCCAGCAGTTCTATCCGGACAGGGGCGGACGAGCAGTACTTC CASSSIRTGADEQYF
TRBJ1-1 . TRBV5-1 TRBD1 TGCGCCAGCAGCCCGGACAGGGGAACTGAAGCTTTCTTT CASSPDRGTEAFF
TRBJ2-1 . TRBV7-9 . TGTGCCAGCAGCTTAGTACAGTACAATGAGCAGTTCTTC CASSLVQYNEQFF
TRBJ1-1 once TRBV9 . TGTGCCAGCAGCGTTGGTAGCCACACTGAAGCTTTCTTT CASSVGSHTEAFF
TRBJ1-1 . TRBV6-5 TRBD1 TGTGCCATCACCCAGGGGACAGGGGGCCTCGAAGCTTTCTTT CAITQGTGGLEAFF
TRBJ2-1 . TRBV19 TRBD2 TGTGCCAGTAGTATGAAGCGGGGGGGCTACAATGAGCAGTTCTTC CASSMKRGGYNEQFF
TRBJ2-1 . TRBV9 TRBD2 TGTGCCAGCAGCGTAGGGCGGGGGGAAAATCCCTACAATGAGCAGTTCTTC CASSVGRGENPYNEQFF
TRBJ1-5 . TRBV6-5 . TGTGCCAGCACCTCTTCAGGGGACGGGAAGCCCCAGCATTTT CASTSSGDGKPQHF
TRBJ2-3 . TRBV11-3 . TGTGCCAGCAGCTTAATAGAGGCAGATACGCAGTATTTT CASSLIEADTQYF
TRBJ2-7 few TRBV29-1 TRBD1 TGCAGCGGCCTCGGGACAGGGGACTCCTACGAGCAGTACTTC CSGLGTGDSYEQYF
TRBJ1-2 . TRBV13 TRBD1 TGTGCCAGCAGCGTCGGGACAGGTGGGGGAGCAGGCTATGGCTACACCTTC CASSVGTGGGAGYGYTF
TRBJ1-3 . TRBV6-5 . TGTGCCTCAGGGGACCTGAGCTCTGGAAACACCATATATTTT CASGDLSSGNTIYF
TRBJ2-7 . TRBV7-2 TRBD1 TGTGCCAGCAGCCCCTGGACAGGTGATACCTCCTACGAGCAGTACTTC CASSPWTGDTSYEQYF
TRBJ1-2 . TRBV15 TRBD1 TGTGCCACCAGCAGAGTAGGGGGCGCTTCCTATGGCTACACCTTC CATSRVGGASYGYTF
TRBJ2-7 . TRBV18 TRBD2 TGTGCCAGCTCACCACGGGGGCCCGGGGGGGGCGCAGCTTACGAGCAGTACTTC CASSPRGPGGGAAYEQYF
TRBJ2-3 . TRBV4-2 TRBD2 TGTGCCAGCAGCCAAGCCCCTAGCGGAACTAGCACAGATACGCAGTATTTT CASSQAPSGTSTDTQYF
TRBJ2-1 . TRBV4-3 TRBD2 TGCGCCAGCAGCCAAACCAGGGCTAGCGGGACTAGCGAGCAGTTCTTC CASSQTRASGTSEQFF
TRBJ1-2 . TRBV6-6 . TGTGCCAGCAGTTACGGTGCCGACACGAACTATGGCTACACCTTC CASSYGADTNYGYTF
TRBJ2-5 . TRBV7-2 TRBD1 TGTGCCAGCAGCTGGGGACAGGAACAAGAGACCCAGTACTTC CASSWGQEQETQYF
TRBJ1-2 . TRBV6-5 . TGTGCCAGCAGATCGGATACAGGGAACTATGGCTACACCTTC CASRSDTGNYGYTF
TRBJ2-5 . TRBV3-1/TRBV3-2 TRBD1 TGTGCCAGCAGCCAGATCTTGGGGACAGAGGGGACCCAGTACTTC CASSQILGTEGTQYF
TRBJ2-7 . TRBV12-5 TRBD1 TGTGCTAGTGACTTGGACAGGCAGAACTACGAGCAGTACTTC CASDLDRQNYEQYF
TRBJ2-7 . TRBV19 . TGTGCCAGTAGTATTCTCGGACGGAATATAAGGGGGGGCAGCTACGAGCAGTACTTC CASSILGRNIRGGSYEQYF
TRBJ1-1 . TRBV21-1 . TGTGCCAGCGGGGACAGCGATACGAACACTGAAGCTTTCTTT CASGDSDTNTEAFF
TRBJ1-1 . TRBV5-1 . TGCGCCAGCAGCGAGATTGGGGGCGCTGAAGCTTTCTTT CASSEIGGAEAFF